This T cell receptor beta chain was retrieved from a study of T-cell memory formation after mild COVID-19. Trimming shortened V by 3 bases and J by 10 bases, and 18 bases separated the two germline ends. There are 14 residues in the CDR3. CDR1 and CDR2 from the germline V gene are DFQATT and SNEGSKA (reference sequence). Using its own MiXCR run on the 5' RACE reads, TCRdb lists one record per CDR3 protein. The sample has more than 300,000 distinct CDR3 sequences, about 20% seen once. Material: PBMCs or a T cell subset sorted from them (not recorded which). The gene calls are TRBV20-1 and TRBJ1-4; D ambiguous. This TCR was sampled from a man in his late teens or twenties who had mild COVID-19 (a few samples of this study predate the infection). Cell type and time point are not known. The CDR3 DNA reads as TGCAGTGCTAGCGGTCGGAGAACTTTGGGAAAACTGTTTTTT. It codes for CSASGRRTLGKLFF.